Sequencing of this T cell receptor beta chain was carried out in a study of vaccination effects on CD4 cells after COVID-19. CD4+ T cells specific for antigen were expanded with viral peptide pools by the ViraFEST assay before sequencing. A 10-day culture period preceded the isolation of CD4+ T cells. Infection dated between March and December 2020, before the Alpha, Beta and Delta variants reached the United States. CDR1 and CDR2 from the germline V gene are SGHVS and FQNEAQ. This CDR3 region has 15 residues. The ends were cut back, 5 bases at V and 6 bases at J, with 18 bases in the middle. The protocol was immunoSEQ multiplex PCR, while the TCRdb copy is restricted to in-frame clones and leaves out a portion. The sample records about 34,000 clones, around 73% being singletons. This clone was observed a few times. Its antigen is unidentified.

The rearrangement joins TRBV7-8 to TRBJ2-3; maybe TRBD1 (5 bases). The sequenced sample was CD4+ T cells from PBMCs cultured with a peptide pool, obtained before COVID-19 vaccination. The source is a human donor who had a prior SARS-CoV-2 infection. The CDR3 region has the DNA TGTGCCAGCAGCCCGATTAGGGGTGGGTACGATACGCAGTATTTT. Encoded protein: CASSPIRGGYDTQYF.